The 27 T cell receptor beta chains reported below all come from one sample, sequenced in a study of identical twins. TCRdb independently ran MiXCR on the 5' RACE reads; one entry per CDR3 protein. The sample holds around 1.7 million distinct CDR3 sequences, under 35% seen once. Sequencing was carried out using cord blood. Receptor source: a newborn girl in good health.

V usage is TRBV7-6 and J usage is TRBJ2-3, with D possibly being TRBD2 (6 bases). Trimming removed 2 bases at V and 2 bases at J, with 14 bases between. The CDR3 is made up of 16 amino acids. The germline CDR1 and CDR2 sequences are SGHVS and FNYEAQ. The CDR3 is CASSLYLGTVTDTQYF. The CDR3 DNA sequence: TGTGCCAGCAGCTTATACCTCGGGACTGTCACAGATACGCAGTATTTT.

CDR3 region: CAWRGGGTEAFF. CDR3 sequence (DNA): TGTGCCTGGAGAGGTGGGGGCACTGAAGCTTTCTTT. The V and J genes are TRBV30 and TRBJ1-1; the D gene is possibly TRBD1 (5 bases). The V and J ends lost 3 bases and 4 bases respectively, with 9 bases between them. This CDR3 comprises 12 residues. CDR1 and CDR2 (germline): GTSNPN, SVGIG (reference sequence).

The chain couples TRBV7-2 to TRBJ2-5; D possibly corresponds to TRBD2 (5 bases). This CDR3 is 15 amino acids long. V shed 2 bases and J shed 4 bases, with 14 bases lying between them. CDR1 and CDR2 (germline): SGHTA, FQGNSA. CDR3 DNA: TGTGCCAGCAGCTTAATTTGGGGAGCGGCAGAGACCCAGTACTTC. Residues: CASSLIWGAAETQYF.

This clonotype showed up just a few times. The DNA for the CDR3 is TGTGCCAGCAGCCGGCAGGGGGCTTATCAGCCCCAGCATTTT. This translates into CASSRQGAYQPQHF. This chain connects TRBV7-2 to TRBJ1-5, with 8 bases matching TRBD1. Per germline, CDR1 SGHTA and CDR2 FQGNSA. The CDR3 totals 14 residues. Losses at the gene ends were 5 bases for V and 5 bases for J; bases not matched to a gene: 5.

Worth noting for this clonotype: A read error may be the cause here, since a much bigger clone is one base away. The CDR3 loop is CSARGRTEQYF. DNA for the CDR3: TGCAGCGCACGGGGCAGAACCGAGCAGTACTTC. The chain carries TRBV29-1 and TRBJ2-4, with D perhaps matching TRBD1 or TRBD2 (5 bases each). Matching the DNA end better, TRBJ2-7 makes the J call doubtful. CDR3 size: 11 residues. Germline V gene sequence: CDR1 SQVTM, CDR2 ANQGSEA.

CDR3 nucleotide sequence: TGTGCCAGCAGTCGGACTAGCGGGAGTGGGGATGGGCAGTTCTTC. This encodes CASSRTSGSGDGQFF. The chain recombines TRBV27 with TRBJ2-1; 13 nucleotides align to TRBD2. The CDR3 is 15 amino acids. Germline lookup yields CDR1 MNHEY and CDR2 SMNVEV (reference sequence). Unmatched junction bases numbered 10, after V lost 5 bases and J lost 12 bases.

This clonotype showed up just a few times. The chain joins TRBV10-3 to TRBJ1-1; tentatively, D is TRBD1 (5 bases). There are 13 residues in the CDR3. Trimming took 2 bases from V and 1 from J, leaving 5 bases between them. Germline V lookup: CDR1 ENHRY, CDR2 SYGVKD. The CDR3 nucleotides read TGTGCCATCAGTGAGGGGGCGAACACTGAAGCTTTCTTT. Amino acids: CAISEGANTEAFF.

This clonotype was detected ten times or more. The V and J genes are TRBV9 and TRBJ2-3; 9 bases line up with TRBD2. The CDR3 contains 16 residues. CDR1 and CDR2 from the germline V gene are SGDLS and YYNGEE. Trimming cost V 0 bases and J 2 bases; bases outside gene matches: 4. CDR3 residues: CASSVGTSGPTDTQYF. The CDR3, as DNA: TGTGCCAGCAGCGTAGGTACTAGCGGGCCCACAGATACGCAGTATTTT.

This clonotype has a count of ten or more. The chain couples TRBV4-2 to TRBJ2-1; D is uncertain. The CDR3 totals 12 residues. The V end lost 4 bases, the J end lost 6 bases, and 7 bases lay between the germline ends. CDR1 and CDR2 (germline): LGHNA, YNFKEQ. This chain's CDR3 is CASSPSTNEQFF. In nucleotides, the CDR3 is TGTGCCAGCAGCCCGTCAACCAATGAGCAGTTCTTC.

The gene calls are TRBV2 and TRBJ2-3; D not certain. This CDR3 has 15 amino acids. The germline V gene encodes CDR1 SNHLY and CDR2 FYNNEI. The germline V and J ends were trimmed by 6 bases and 1 base, with 14 bases remaining between them. CDR3 DNA: TGTGCCAGCAGGCCCCCGGTAGATGGCACAGATACGCAGTATTTT. Protein: CASRPPVDGTDTQYF. The variable domain in full, completed from reference TRBV2 and TRBJ2-3, reads EPEVTQTPSHQVTQMGQEVILRCVPISNHLYFYWYRQILGQKVEFLVSFYNNEISEKSEIFDDQFSVERPDGSNFTLKIRSTKLEDSAMYFCASRPPVDGTDTQYFGPGTRLTVL.

In its sample, this clonotype was seen a few times. The chain is built from TRBV25-1 and TRBJ1-1, with D possibly TRBD1 on 5 matching bases. The germline V gene encodes CDR1 MGHDK and CDR2 SYGVNS. V lost 1 base to trimming and J lost 6 bases, with 12 bases between them. This CDR3 comprises 14 residues. CDR3 residues: CASSESGRGPEAFF. DNA of the CDR3: TGTGCCAGCAGTGAATCAGGTAGGGGTCCTGAAGCTTTCTTT. Combining the CDR3 with reference TRBV25-1 and TRBJ1-1 gives the whole variable domain EADIYQTPRYLVIGTGKKITLECSQTMGHDKMYWYQQDPGMELHLIHYSYGVNSTEKGDLSSESTVSRIRTEHFPLTLESARPSHTSQYLCASSESGRGPEAFFGQGTRLTVV.

In this sample, this clonotype turned up a few times. The DNA of the CDR3 is TGTGCCAGCAGTTACGTAGGGACAGACTATGGCTACACCTTC. It translates to CASSYVGTDYGYTF. The V call is TRBV6-6, the J call TRBJ1-2; 7 nucleotides align to TRBD1. In germline, CDR1 is MNHNY, CDR2 SVGAGI (reference sequence). V gave up 2 bases and J gave up 3 bases; unmatched junction bases: 3. This CDR3 comprises 14 residues.

The chain has TRBV20-1 and TRBJ2-1, with a tentative D call TRBD2 (6 bases). This CDR3 is built from 15 residues. CDR1 and CDR2 from the germline V gene are DFQATT and SNEGSKA (reference sequence). The V and J ends lost 5 bases and 6 bases respectively, with 20 bases between them. The CDR3, as DNA: TGCAGTGCTTTCCGTACGCCAACTAGCAGCAATGAGCAGTTCTTC. Translating it yields CSAFRTPTSSNEQFF.

This sequence joins TRBV3-1 and TRBJ2-5, with 8 bases fitting TRBD1. Unmatched junction bases numbered 9, after V lost 4 bases and J lost 5 bases. Germline V gives CDR1 LGHDT, CDR2 YNNKEL (reference sequence). The CDR3 length is 15 residues. CDR3 DNA sequence: TGTGCCAGCAGCCTAGAAAGGACAGGGATGGAGACCCAGTACTTC. This gives the protein CASSLERTGMETQYF.

A remark on this clonotype: This may come from a read error, since a much larger clone is one base off. The chain employs TRBV29-1 and TRBJ2-7; tentative D call: TRBD1 (6 bases). The germline V gene encodes CDR1 SQVTM and CDR2 ANQGSEA. CDR3 length: 14 residues. The V gene lost 7 bases and the J gene lost 3 bases, with 19 bases spanning the gap. The chain's CDR3 is CSAVPGHPFYEQYF. DNA for the CDR3: TGCAGCGCGGTACCGGGACATCCTTTCTACGAGCAGTACTTC.

The chain uses TRBV10-3 and TRBJ1-1, with D perhaps TRBD1 (5 bases). Trimming stripped 5 bases from V and 1 base from J, with 8 bases between. The CDR3 consists of 13 residues. Germline V gene lookup returns CDR1 ENHRY and CDR2 SYGVKD. DNA of the CDR3: TGTGCCATCAGTAAGACAGAGAACACTGAAGCTTTCTTT. Translating it yields CAISKTENTEAFF.

About this clonotype itself: Just one base apart from a much larger clone, this may be a read error. This chain links TRBV29-1 with TRBJ2-1; D is unresolved. CDR1 SQVTM and CDR2 ANQGSEA come from the germline V gene. CDR3 length: 14 residues. V lost 0 bases and J lost 13, with 19 bases in between. The CDR3 spells CSVEDRTSLETQFF. Here the CDR3 DNA reads TGCAGCGTTGAAGATCGAACCTCTCTAGAGACCCAGTTCTTC.

The CDR3 protein is CASSYSPGSVSPLHF. CDR3 nucleotide sequence: TGTGCCAGCAGTTACTCACCAGGGTCCGTTTCACCCCTCCACTTT. The J gene is TRBJ1-6, the V gene TRBV6-5; D possibly corresponds to TRBD1 (5 bases). With 0 bases removed from V and 9 bases from J, the gap between germline ends came to 12 bases. Germline V CDR1 and CDR2: MNHEY, SVGAGI. CDR3 length equals 15 residues.

This clonotype was seen many times. V usage is TRBV9 and J usage is TRBJ1-2, with TRBD1 matching 7 bases. CDR1 is SGDLS and CDR2 is YYNGEE in the germline V gene. This CDR3 region has 14 residues. Losses at the gene ends were 4 bases for V and 3 bases for J; bases not matched to a gene: 6. CDR3 region: CASSPDRVDYGYTF. The CDR3 nucleotides read TGTGCCAGCAGCCCCGACAGGGTGGACTATGGCTACACCTTC.

The chain's CDR3 is CANTNWGGSYNEQFF. CDR3 in DNA: TGTGCCAACACCAACTGGGGGGGCTCCTACAATGAGCAGTTCTTC. V is TRBV11-2 and J is TRBJ2-1; the match to TRBD2 covers 7 bases. From germline, CDR1 is SGHAT and CDR2 FQNNGV. The V gene end was trimmed by 10 bases and the J gene end by 0 bases; junction bases not matched to a gene: 9. The CDR3 contains 15 residues.

This clonotype was counted a few times. V gene TRBV27 combines with J gene TRBJ2-1; 11 bases agree with TRBD2. Germline V gene sequence: CDR1 MNHEY, CDR2 SMNVEV (reference sequence). Trimming took 4 bases from V and 2 from J; bases not matched to a gene: 7. The CDR3 is 17 amino acids. The CDR3 protein is CASSSPFSGGAYNEQFF. The CDR3 DNA reads as TGTGCCAGCAGTTCTCCCTTTAGCGGGGGGGCCTACAATGAGCAGTTCTTC.

The sample holds a few counts of this clonotype. CDR3 sequence: CASSQTSPNQPQHF. CDR3 DNA: TGCGCCAGCAGCCAAACGAGTCCAAATCAGCCCCAGCATTTT. This chain joins TRBV4-1 and TRBJ1-5; D is undetermined. Germline assignment: CDR1 MGHRA and CDR2 YSYEKL. The ends were cut back, 2 bases at V and 4 bases at J, with 9 bases in the middle. The CDR3 consists of 14 residues.

The chain has TRBV18 and TRBJ2-3; TRBD2 aligns across 7 bases. CDR1 is KGHSH and CDR2 is LQKENI in the germline V gene. This CDR3 region has 16 residues. Trimming at V came to 5 bases and at J to 0 bases, leaving 8 bases not matched to a gene. CDR3: CASSATSEHSTDTQYF. Here the CDR3 DNA reads TGTGCCAGCTCAGCTACTAGCGAACATAGCACAGATACGCAGTATTTT.

In its sample, this clonotype was seen a few times. J is TRBJ2-5 and V is TRBV9; 14 bases are shared with TRBD2. V was pared by 0 bases and J by 4 bases, with 2 bases of the junction left unmatched. The length of the CDR3 is 16 residues. Germline assignment: CDR1 SGDLS and CDR2 YYNGEE. CDR3 protein: CASSVGLAGGGETQYF. DNA for the CDR3: TGTGCCAGCAGCGTAGGACTAGCGGGAGGGGGAGAGACCCAGTACTTC.

The gene calls are TRBV4-1 and TRBJ2-3; D not certain. This CDR3 contains 12 residues. Trimming removed 5 bases from V and 8 bases from J, with 11 bases in between. Germline CDR1 is MGHRA and CDR2 is YSYEKL. The CDR3 DNA reads TGCGCCAGCAGCTCCACGCCGGTTACGCAGTATTTT. This sequence encodes CASSSTPVTQYF.

The rearrangement uses TRBV5-6 and TRBJ2-5, with D unclear. The J call may be mistaken, given a closer DNA end match to TRBJ2-7. The CDR3 spans 16 residues. The V gene's germline CDR1 is SGHDT and CDR2 YYEEEE. DNA of the CDR3: TGTGCCAGCAGCTTGGAAACTGGGCGGCGACCCTACGAGCAGTACTTC. Encoded protein: CASSLETGRRPYEQYF.

The chain uses TRBV12-3 or TRBV12-4 and TRBJ1-1; D uncertain. Trimming removed 5 bases from V and 0 bases from J, with 7 bases in between. CDR3 length: 13 residues. CDR3 protein: CASSNSLNTEAFF. The CDR3 DNA reads as TGTGCCAGCAGTAATTCCCTGAACACTGAAGCTTTCTTT.